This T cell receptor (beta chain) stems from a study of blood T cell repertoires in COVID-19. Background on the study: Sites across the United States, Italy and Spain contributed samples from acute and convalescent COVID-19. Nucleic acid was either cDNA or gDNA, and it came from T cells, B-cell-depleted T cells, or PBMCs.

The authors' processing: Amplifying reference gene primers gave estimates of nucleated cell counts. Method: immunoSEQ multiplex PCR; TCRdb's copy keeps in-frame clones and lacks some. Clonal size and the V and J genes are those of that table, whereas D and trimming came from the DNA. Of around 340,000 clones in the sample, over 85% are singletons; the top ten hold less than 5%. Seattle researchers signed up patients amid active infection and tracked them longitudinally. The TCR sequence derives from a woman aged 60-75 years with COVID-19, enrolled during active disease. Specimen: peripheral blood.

CDR3 nucleotides: TGTGCCAGCAGCGATGGCACAGGGGGCGTCGAGCAGTACTTC. Amino acids: CASSDGTGGVEQYF. The chain links TRBV9 to TRBJ2-7; 9 bases agree with TRBD1. Germline V gene data show CDR1 as SGDLS and CDR2 as YYNGEE. The CDR3 runs to 14 residues. Germline trimming cut 3 bases from V and 6 bases from J; bases unmatched to any gene: 7.